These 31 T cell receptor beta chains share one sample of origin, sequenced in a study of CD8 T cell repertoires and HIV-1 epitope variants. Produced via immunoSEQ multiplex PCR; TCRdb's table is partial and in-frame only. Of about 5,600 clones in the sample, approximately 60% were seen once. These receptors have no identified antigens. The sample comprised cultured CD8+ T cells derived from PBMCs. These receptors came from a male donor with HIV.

CDR3 in amino acids: CASSDQALRSYNEQFF. CDR3 coding DNA: TGTGCCAGCAGTGATCAGGCATTGCGATCCTACAATGAGCAGTTCTTC. The chain is built from TRBV2 and TRBJ2-1; D unclear. Germline V gene data show CDR1 as SNHLY and CDR2 as FYNNEI. The CDR3 covers 16 residues. The V end lost 3 bases, the J end lost 1 base, and 13 bases lay between the germline ends.

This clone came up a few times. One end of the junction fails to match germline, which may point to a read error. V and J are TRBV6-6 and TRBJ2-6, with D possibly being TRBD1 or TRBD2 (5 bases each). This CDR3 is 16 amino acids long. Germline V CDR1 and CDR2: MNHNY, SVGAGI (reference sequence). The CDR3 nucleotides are TGTGCCAGCACCAGCATAGGGACGGCTGGAGCCAACGTCCTGACTTTC. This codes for CASTSIGTAGANVLTF.

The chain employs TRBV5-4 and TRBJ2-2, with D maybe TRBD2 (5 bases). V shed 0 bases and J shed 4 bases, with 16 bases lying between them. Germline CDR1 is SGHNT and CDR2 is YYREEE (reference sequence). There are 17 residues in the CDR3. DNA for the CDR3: TGTGCCAGCAGCTTGGAAAGGGCCGCCGCGGGCACCGGGGAGCTGTTTTTT. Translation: CASSLERAAAGTGELFF.

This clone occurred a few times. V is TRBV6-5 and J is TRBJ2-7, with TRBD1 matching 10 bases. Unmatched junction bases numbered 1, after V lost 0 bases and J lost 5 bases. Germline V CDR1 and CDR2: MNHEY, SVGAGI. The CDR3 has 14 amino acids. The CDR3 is CASSYSGTGDEQYF. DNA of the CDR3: TGTGCCAGCAGTTACTCCGGGACAGGGGACGAGCAGTACTTC.

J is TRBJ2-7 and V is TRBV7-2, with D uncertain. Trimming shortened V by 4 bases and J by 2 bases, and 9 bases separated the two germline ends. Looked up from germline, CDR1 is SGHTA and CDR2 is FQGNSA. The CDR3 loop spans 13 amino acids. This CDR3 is CASSSTPTYEQYF. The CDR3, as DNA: TGTGCCAGCAGCTCCACACCAACCTACGAGCAGTACTTC.

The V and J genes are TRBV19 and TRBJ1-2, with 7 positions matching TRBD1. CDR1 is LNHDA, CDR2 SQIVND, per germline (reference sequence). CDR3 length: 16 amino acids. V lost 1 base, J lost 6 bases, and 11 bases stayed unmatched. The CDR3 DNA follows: TGTGCCAGTAGTATAGGAGGAGGGGGCGCGAGGAATGGCTACACCTTC. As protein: CASSIGGGGARNGYTF.

CDR3 DNA sequence: TGCGCCAGCAGTCAATTGCAGGTACGGCGGGACGCCCTCCCCGATACGCAGTATTTT. This translates into CASSQLQVRRDALPDTQYF. J is TRBJ2-3 and V is TRBV23-1, with a tentative D call TRBD2 (6 bases). TRBV23-1 is treated as an ORF (open reading frame) with a function not yet certain. The V gene lost 1 base and the J gene lost 6 bases, with 26 bases spanning the gap. There are 19 residues in the CDR3.

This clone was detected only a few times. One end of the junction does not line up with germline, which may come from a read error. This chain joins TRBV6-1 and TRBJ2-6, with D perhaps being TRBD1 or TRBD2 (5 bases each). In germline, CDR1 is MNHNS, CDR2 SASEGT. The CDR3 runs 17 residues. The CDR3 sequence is CAISESLGVSGANVLTF. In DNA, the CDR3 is TGTGCCATCAGTGAGTCTCTGGGGGTATCTGGGGCCAACGTCCTGACTTTC.

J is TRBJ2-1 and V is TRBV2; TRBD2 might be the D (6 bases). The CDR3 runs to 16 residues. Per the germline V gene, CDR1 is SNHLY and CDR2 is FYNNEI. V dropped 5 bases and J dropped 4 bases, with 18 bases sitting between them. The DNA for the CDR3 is TGTGCCAGCAGTTCCCTAGCGTATGACAAGTACAATGAGCAGTTCTTC. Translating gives CASSSLAYDKYNEQFF.

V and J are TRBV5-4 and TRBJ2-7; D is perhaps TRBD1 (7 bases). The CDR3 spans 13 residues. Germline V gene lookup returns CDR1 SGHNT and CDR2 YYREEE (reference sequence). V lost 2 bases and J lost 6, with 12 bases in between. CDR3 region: CASSFQGGSEQYF. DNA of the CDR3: TGTGCCAGCAGCTTCCAGGGGGGATCCGAGCAGTACTTC. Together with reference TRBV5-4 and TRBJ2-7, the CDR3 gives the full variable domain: ETGVTQSPTHLIKTRGQQVTLRCSSQSGHNTVSWYQQALGQGPQFIFQYYREEENGRGNFPPRFSGLQFPNYSSELNVNALELDDSALYLCASSFQGGSEQYFGPGTRLTVT.

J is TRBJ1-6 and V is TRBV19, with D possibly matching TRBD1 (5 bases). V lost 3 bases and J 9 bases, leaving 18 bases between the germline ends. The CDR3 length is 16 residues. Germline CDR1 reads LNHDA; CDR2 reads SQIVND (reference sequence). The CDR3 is CASSILGESRSSPLHF. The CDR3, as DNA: TGTGCCAGTAGTATCTTGGGGGAGTCTCGGAGTTCACCCCTCCACTTT.

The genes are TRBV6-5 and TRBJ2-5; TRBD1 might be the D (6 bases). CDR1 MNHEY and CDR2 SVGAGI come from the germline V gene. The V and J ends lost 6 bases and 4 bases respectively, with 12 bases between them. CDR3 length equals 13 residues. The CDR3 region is CASRPGERETQYF. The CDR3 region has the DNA TGTGCCAGCAGGCCAGGGGAACGAGAGACCCAGTACTTC.

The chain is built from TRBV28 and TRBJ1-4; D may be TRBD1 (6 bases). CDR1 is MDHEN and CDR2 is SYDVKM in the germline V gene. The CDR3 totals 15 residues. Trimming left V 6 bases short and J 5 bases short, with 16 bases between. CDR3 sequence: CASRLDRRGNEKLFF. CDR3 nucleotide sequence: TGTGCCAGCAGACTTGACAGGCGCGGAAATGAAAAACTGTTTTTT.

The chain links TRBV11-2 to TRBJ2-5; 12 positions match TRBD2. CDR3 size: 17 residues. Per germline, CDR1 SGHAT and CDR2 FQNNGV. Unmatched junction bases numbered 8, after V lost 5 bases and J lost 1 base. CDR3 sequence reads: CASSPNPSGRAQETQYF. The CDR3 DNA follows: TGTGCCAGCAGCCCCAACCCTAGCGGGAGGGCCCAAGAGACCCAGTACTTC. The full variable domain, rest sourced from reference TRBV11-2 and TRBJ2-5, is EAGVAQSPRYKIIEKRQSVAFWCNPISGHATLYWYQQILGQGPKLLIQFQNNGVVDDSQLPKDRFSAERLKGVDSTLKIQPAKLEDSAVYLCASSPNPSGRAQETQYFGPGTRLLVL.

CDR3 sequence: CAISAGDAGTADEAFF. The CDR3 nucleotides are TGTGCCATCAGTGCCGGAGACGCGGGGACAGCTGATGAAGCTTTCTTT. The chain carries TRBV10-3 and TRBJ1-1, with 7 bases identical to TRBD1. V shed 4 bases and J 7 bases; nucleotides not matched to a gene: 15. The germline gives CDR1 ENHRY, CDR2 SYGVKD. The CDR3 contains 16 residues.

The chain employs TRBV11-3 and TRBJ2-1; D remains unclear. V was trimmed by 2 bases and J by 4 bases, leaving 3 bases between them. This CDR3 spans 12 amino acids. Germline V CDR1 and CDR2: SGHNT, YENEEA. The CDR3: CASSLIYNEQFF. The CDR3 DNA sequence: TGTGCCAGCAGCTTAATATACAATGAGCAGTTCTTC.

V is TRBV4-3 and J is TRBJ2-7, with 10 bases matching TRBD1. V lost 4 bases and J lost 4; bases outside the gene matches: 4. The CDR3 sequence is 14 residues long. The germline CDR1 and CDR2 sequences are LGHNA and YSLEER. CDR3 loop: CASSLGQGGYEQYF. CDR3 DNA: TGCGCCAGCAGCCTCGGACAGGGGGGATACGAGCAGTACTTC.

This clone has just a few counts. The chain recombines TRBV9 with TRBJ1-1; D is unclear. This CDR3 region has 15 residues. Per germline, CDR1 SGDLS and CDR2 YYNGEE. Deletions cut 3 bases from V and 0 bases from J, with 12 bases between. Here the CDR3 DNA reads TGTGCCAGCAGCGGGGAAGGAGGTATGAACACTGAAGCTTTCTTT. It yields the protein CASSGEGGMNTEAFF. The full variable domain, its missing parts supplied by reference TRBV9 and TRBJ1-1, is DSGVTQTPKHLITATGQRVTLRCSPRSGDLSVYWYQQSLDQGLQFLIQYYNGEERAKGNILERFSAQQFPDLHSELNLSSLELGDSALYFCASSGEGGMNTEAFFGQGTRLTVV.

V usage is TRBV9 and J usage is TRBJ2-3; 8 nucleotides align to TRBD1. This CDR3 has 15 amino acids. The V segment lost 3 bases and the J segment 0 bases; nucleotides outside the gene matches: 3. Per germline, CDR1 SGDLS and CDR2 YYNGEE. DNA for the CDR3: TGTGCCAGCAGCGAATGGACAGGGAGCACAGATACGCAGTATTTT. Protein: CASSEWTGSTDTQYF.

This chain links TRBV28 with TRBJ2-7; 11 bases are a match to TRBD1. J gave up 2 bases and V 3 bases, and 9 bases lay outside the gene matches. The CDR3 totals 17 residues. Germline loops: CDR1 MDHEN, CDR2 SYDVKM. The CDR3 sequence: CASSFRGTGGHTYEQYF. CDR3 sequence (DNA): TGTGCCAGCAGTTTCAGGGGGACAGGGGGTCATACCTACGAGCAGTACTTC.

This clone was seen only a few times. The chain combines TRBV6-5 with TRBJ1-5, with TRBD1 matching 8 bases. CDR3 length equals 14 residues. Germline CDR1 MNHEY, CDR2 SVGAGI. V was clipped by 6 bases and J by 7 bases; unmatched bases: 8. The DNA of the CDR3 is TGTGCCAGCAGATCCGGACAGGGAAAACAGCCCCAGCATTTT. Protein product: CASRSGQGKQPQHF.

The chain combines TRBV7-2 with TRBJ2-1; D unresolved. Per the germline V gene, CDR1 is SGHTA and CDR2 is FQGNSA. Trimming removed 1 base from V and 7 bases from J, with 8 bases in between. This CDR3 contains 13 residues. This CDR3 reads CASSLVSRNEQFF. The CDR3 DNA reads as TGTGCCAGCAGCTTAGTGTCCCGGAATGAGCAGTTCTTC.

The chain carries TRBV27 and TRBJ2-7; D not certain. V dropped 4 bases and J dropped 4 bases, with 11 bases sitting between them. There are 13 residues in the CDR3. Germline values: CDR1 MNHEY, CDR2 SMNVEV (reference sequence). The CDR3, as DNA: TGTGCCAGCAGTTCTACGACTGGATACGAGCAGTACTTC. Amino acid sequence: CASSSTTGYEQYF.

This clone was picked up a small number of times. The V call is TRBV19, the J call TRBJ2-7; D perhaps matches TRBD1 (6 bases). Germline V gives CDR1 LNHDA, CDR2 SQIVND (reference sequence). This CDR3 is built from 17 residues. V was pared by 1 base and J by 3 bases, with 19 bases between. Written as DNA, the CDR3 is TGTGCCAGTAGTATAGGTGAAGGGCAGGGGCCGCTCTACGAGCAGTACTTC. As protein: CASSIGEGQGPLYEQYF.

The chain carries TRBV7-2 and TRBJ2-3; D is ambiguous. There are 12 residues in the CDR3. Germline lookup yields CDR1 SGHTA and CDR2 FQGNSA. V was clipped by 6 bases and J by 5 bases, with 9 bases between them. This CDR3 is CASSLAIDTQYF. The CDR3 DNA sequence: TGTGCCAGCAGTCTCGCGATAGATACGCAGTATTTT.

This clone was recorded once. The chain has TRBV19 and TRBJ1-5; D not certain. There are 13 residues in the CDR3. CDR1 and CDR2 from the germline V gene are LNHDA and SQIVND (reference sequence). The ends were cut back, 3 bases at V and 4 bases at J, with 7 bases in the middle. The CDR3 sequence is CASSIGGNQPQHF. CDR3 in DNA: TGTGCCAGTAGTATTGGTGGGAATCAGCCCCAGCATTTT. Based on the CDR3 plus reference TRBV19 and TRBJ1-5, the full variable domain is DGGITQSPKYLFRKEGQNVTLSCEQNLNHDAMYWYRQDPGQGLRLIYYSQIVNDFQKGDIAEGYSVSREKKESFPLTVTSAQKNPTAFYLCASSIGGNQPQHFGDGTRLSIL.

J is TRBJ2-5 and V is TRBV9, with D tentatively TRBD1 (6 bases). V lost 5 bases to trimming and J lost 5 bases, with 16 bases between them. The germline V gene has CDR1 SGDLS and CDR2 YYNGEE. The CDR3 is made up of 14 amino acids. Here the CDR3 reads CASSLEGEWETQYF. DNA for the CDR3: TGTGCCAGCAGTCTAGAGGGGGAATGGGAGACCCAGTACTTC. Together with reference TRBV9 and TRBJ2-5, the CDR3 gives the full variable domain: DSGVTQTPKHLITATGQRVTLRCSPRSGDLSVYWYQQSLDQGLQFLIQYYNGEERAKGNILERFSAQQFPDLHSELNLSSLELGDSALYFCASSLEGEWETQYFGPGTRLLVL.

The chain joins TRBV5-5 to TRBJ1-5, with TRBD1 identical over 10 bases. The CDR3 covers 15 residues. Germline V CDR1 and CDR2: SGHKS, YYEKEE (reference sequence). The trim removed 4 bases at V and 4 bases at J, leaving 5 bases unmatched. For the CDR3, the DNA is TGTGCCAGCAGCCTGGGACAGGGGATGAATCAGCCCCAGCATTTT. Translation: CASSLGQGMNQPQHF.

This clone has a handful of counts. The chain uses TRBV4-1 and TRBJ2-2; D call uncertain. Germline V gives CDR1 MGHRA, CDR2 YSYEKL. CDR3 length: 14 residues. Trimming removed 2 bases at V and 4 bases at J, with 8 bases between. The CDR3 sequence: CASSQYTTTGELFF. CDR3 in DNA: TGCGCCAGCAGCCAATATACCACCACCGGGGAGCTGTTTTTT.

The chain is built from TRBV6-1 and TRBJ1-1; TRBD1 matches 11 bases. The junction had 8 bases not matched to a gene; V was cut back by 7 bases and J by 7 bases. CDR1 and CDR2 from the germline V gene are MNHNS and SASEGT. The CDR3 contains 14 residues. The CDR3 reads CASNPDRGLGEAFF. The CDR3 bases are TGTGCCAGCAACCCGGACAGGGGGCTGGGTGAAGCTTTCTTT.

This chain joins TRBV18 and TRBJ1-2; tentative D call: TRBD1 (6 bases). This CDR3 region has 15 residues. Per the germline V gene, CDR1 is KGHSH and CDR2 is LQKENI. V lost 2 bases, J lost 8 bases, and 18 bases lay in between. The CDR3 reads CASSPEFAGVEGYTF. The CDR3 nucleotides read TGTGCCAGCTCACCAGAATTTGCAGGGGTAGAGGGCTACACCTTC.